This T cell receptor beta chain was obtained from a study of blood T cells in healthy people across ages. Findings and caveats of the study: Total diversity from one million sequenced T cells was likely underestimated.

Germline CDR1 is SQVTM and CDR2 is ANQGSEA. Between the trimmed V and J ends, which lost 0 bases and 10 bases, there was a span of 10 bases. The CDR3 extends over 11 amino acids. The use of a sample-barcoded 5' primer and a J-beta primer mix characterized a second PCR of roughly 6 to 11 cycles. TCRdb itself ran the 5' RACE reads through MiXCR, one entry per CDR3 protein. Of 450,000 to 700,000 distinct CDR3 sequences in the sample, 27% were seen once. This clonotype came up many times. Its target is unknown. The sample comprised blood. The J gene is TRBJ2-7, the V gene TRBV29-1; D may be TRBD1 (6 bases). The clonotype originates from a woman aged 65 to 85 in good health. The CDR3 DNA reads as TGCAGCGTTGAAGATTACAGGGTCCAGTACTTC. This codes for CSVEDYRVQYF.